This passage covers 17 T cell receptor beta chains from one sample sequenced in a study of PD-L1 blockade in urothelial cancer. The time point denotes: pretreatment peripheral blood. Here immunoSEQ multiplex PCR was the method, and the copy in TCRdb shows in-frame clones only, minus some. The sample lists tens of thousands of clones, around 85% occurring once. The sequences come from PBMCs, collected around atezolizumab (anti-PD-L1) treatment. The receptor set was obtained from a woman in her sixties or seventies with urothelial cancer.

The chain joins TRBV9 to TRBJ1-2, with D possibly TRBD1 on 5 matching bases. V shed 3 bases and J shed 3 bases, with 15 bases lying between them. CDR1 and CDR2 from the germline V gene are SGDLS and YYNGEE. The CDR3 length is 15 residues. The CDR3 protein is CASSDFLGADYGYTF. CDR3 DNA sequence: TGTGCCAGCAGCGACTTCCTAGGGGCGGACTATGGCTACACCTTC.

V and J are TRBV5-6 and TRBJ2-7, with no clear D. V lost 1 base and J lost 3, with 8 bases in between. The CDR3 contains 13 residues. Germline V gene sequence: CDR1 SGHDT, CDR2 YYEEEE. In nucleotides, the CDR3 is TGTGCCAGCAGCTTGTGGAGCGTCTACGAGCAGTACTTC. Its protein is CASSLWSVYEQYF.

This sequence joins TRBV5-3 and TRBJ1-5, with 7 bases lining up with TRBD1. TRBV5-3 has ORF status, its function being uncertain. V was clipped by 0 bases and J by 0 bases; unmatched bases: 9. The CDR3 has 18 residues. CDR3 in amino acids: CARSLAWTGEGSNQPQHF. The DNA of the CDR3 is TGTGCCAGAAGCTTGGCCTGGACAGGTGAAGGTAGCAATCAGCCCCAGCATTTT.

This sequence joins TRBV7-2 and TRBJ2-2, with 9 bases identical to TRBD2. Germline assignment: CDR1 SGHTA and CDR2 FQGNSA. The CDR3 covers 16 residues. V lost 6 bases, J lost 3 bases, and 8 bases stayed unmatched. The CDR3 reads CASRALAGSDTGELFF. The DNA of the CDR3 is TGTGCCAGCAGGGCCCTAGCGGGATCGGACACCGGGGAGCTGTTTTTT.

V usage is TRBV5-6 and J usage is TRBJ2-1; TRBD2 aligns across 9 bases. V shed 3 bases, J shed 5 bases, and the junction held 9 bases outside the gene matches. This CDR3 has 16 amino acids. The germline gives CDR1 SGHDT, CDR2 YYEEEE. The DNA of the CDR3 is TGTGCCAGCAGCTCTCCGACAGCGGGGGGTAACAATGAGCAGTTCTTC. This encodes CASSSPTAGGNNEQFF.

This clone was observed a single time. The genes are TRBV6-5 and TRBJ2-1; perhaps TRBD1 as D (5 bases). Trimming removed 2 bases at V and 6 bases at J, with 11 bases between. The length of the CDR3 is 14 residues. Germline CDR1 is MNHEY and CDR2 is SVGAGI. CDR3 sequence: CASSYTQGSNEQFF. The CDR3, as DNA: TGTGCCAGCAGTTACACCCAGGGCAGCAATGAGCAGTTCTTC.

The chain links TRBV28 to TRBJ1-5; maybe TRBD1 (5 bases). The germline CDR1 and CDR2 sequences are MDHEN and SYDVKM. The V end lost 5 bases, the J end lost 5 bases, and 19 bases lay between the germline ends. CDR3 length: 16 amino acids. The chain's CDR3 is CASSLGSRRGYQPQHF. The CDR3 region has the DNA TGTGCCAGCAGTCTGGGTTCGAGAAGGGGATATCAGCCCCAGCATTTT.

This clone was found once. This rearrangement joins TRBV7-9 to TRBJ2-7; 9 positions agree with TRBD1. CDR1 is SEHNR and CDR2 is FQNEAQ in the germline V gene (reference sequence). The CDR3 extends over 19 amino acids. J was trimmed by 1 base and V by 2 bases; bases with no gene match: 15. CDR3 coding DNA: TGTGCCAGCAGCTTAATGGCGACAGGGGGGCTGGAGCGATCCTACGAGCAGTACTTC. This encodes CASSLMATGGLERSYEQYF.

This chain links TRBV5-1 with TRBJ2-1, with D perhaps matching TRBD2 (5 bases). Deletions cut 2 bases from V and 5 bases from J, with 11 bases between. This CDR3 region has 14 residues. Per germline, CDR1 SGHRS and CDR2 YFSETQ. The CDR3 loop reads CASSFNPGNNEQFF. The CDR3 coding sequence is TGCGCCAGCAGCTTTAATCCGGGGAACAATGAGCAGTTCTTC.

Only a few counts were recorded for this clone. The rearrangement uses TRBV5-1 and TRBJ1-2; D ambiguous. Deletions cut 0 bases from V and 7 bases from J, with 13 bases between. Germline CDR1 and CDR2: SGHRS and YFSETQ. The CDR3 sequence is 14 residues long. CDR3 nucleotides: TGCGCCAGCAGCTTGGAGGAGGGAATGGGTGGCTACACCTTC. Its translation: CASSLEEGMGGYTF.

In its sample, this clone was seen once. This chain joins TRBV27 and TRBJ1-1; tentative D call: TRBD1 (6 bases). The V and J ends lost 6 bases and 1 base respectively, with 21 bases between them. Germline CDR1 reads MNHEY; CDR2 reads SMNVEV (reference sequence). The CDR3 contains 17 residues. As DNA, the CDR3 is TGTGCCAGCAGACCCTATTCCGGAGGGGGGGGGAACACTGAAGCTTTCTTT. Protein: CASRPYSGGGGNTEAFF.

The chain links TRBV4-2 to TRBJ2-7; 11 bases line up with TRBD2. The germline gives CDR1 LGHNA, CDR2 YNFKEQ. The trim removed 1 base at V and 3 bases at J, leaving 2 bases unmatched. The CDR3 is 15 residues long. As DNA, the CDR3 is TGTGCCAGCAGCCAAGGACTAGCGGGGCTCTACGAGCAGTACTTC. Translated: CASSQGLAGLYEQYF.

The chain carries TRBV19 and TRBJ1-1; 8 bases are shared with TRBD1. Germline lookup yields CDR1 LNHDA and CDR2 SQIVND (reference sequence). The junction had 4 bases not matched to a gene; V was cut back by 3 bases and J by 4 bases. CDR3 length: 14 residues. DNA for the CDR3: TGTGCCAGTAGTATTCAGGGGGCAGCCACTGAAGCTTTCTTT. Translating it yields CASSIQGAATEAFF. The entire variable domain, with the rest obtained from reference TRBV19 and TRBJ1-1, is as follows: DGGITQSPKYLFRKEGQNVTLSCEQNLNHDAMYWYRQDPGQGLRLIYYSQIVNDFQKGDIAEGYSVSREKKESFPLTVTSAQKNPTAFYLCASSIQGAATEAFFGQGTRLTVV.

The CDR3 loop is CASSVSGRETQYF. CDR3 in DNA: TGTGCCAGCAGCGTTAGCGGGAGAGAGACCCAGTACTTC. The chain has TRBV7-2 and TRBJ2-5, with 9 bases identical to TRBD2. Losses at the gene ends were 5 bases for V and 4 bases for J; bases not matched to a gene: 2. Per germline, CDR1 SGHTA and CDR2 FQGNSA. CDR3 size: 13 residues.

In its sample, this clone was seen once. In DNA, the CDR3 is TGCGCCAGCAGCTTGATGGGACAGGGGAGCACTGAAGCTTTCTTT. This gives the protein CASSLMGQGSTEAFF. V usage is TRBV5-1 and J usage is TRBJ1-1; 10 nucleotides agree with TRBD1. The CDR3 runs 15 residues. With 1 base clipped from V and 4 bases from J, the junction kept 4 bases outside the gene matches. The germline V gene encodes CDR1 SGHRS and CDR2 YFSETQ.

This chain joins TRBV18 and TRBJ2-2; 8 bases agree with TRBD2. The CDR3 runs to 16 residues. V lost 5 bases and J lost 1; bases outside the gene matches: 6. Germline CDR1 and CDR2: KGHSH and LQKENI. CDR3 sequence: CASSSQLAENTGELFF. Here the CDR3 DNA reads TGTGCCAGCTCATCACAACTAGCGGAGAACACCGGGGAGCTGTTTTTT. Looking up the rest from reference TRBV18 and TRBJ2-2 gives the full variable domain: NAGVMQNPRHLVRRRGQEARLRCSPMKGHSHVYWYRQLPEEGLKFMVYLQKENIIDESGMPKERFSAEFPKEGPSILRIQQVVRGDSAAYFCASSSQLAENTGELFFGEGSRLTVL.

The rearrangement uses TRBV7-9 and TRBJ2-1, with TRBD1 matching 7 bases. Germline values: CDR1 SEHNR, CDR2 FQNEAQ (reference sequence). The CDR3 contains 13 residues. The junction had 1 base not matched to a gene; V was cut back by 4 bases and J by 4 bases. CDR3 protein: CASSSGQYNEQFF. CDR3 coding DNA: TGTGCCAGCAGCTCGGGACAGTACAATGAGCAGTTCTTC. Full variable domain (remainder filled in from reference TRBV7-9 and TRBJ2-1): DTGVSQNPRHKITKRGQNVTFRCDPISEHNRLYWYRQTLGQGPEFLTYFQNEAQLEKSRLLSDRFSAERPKGSFSTLEIQRTEQGDSAMYLCASSSGQYNEQFFGPGTRLTVL.